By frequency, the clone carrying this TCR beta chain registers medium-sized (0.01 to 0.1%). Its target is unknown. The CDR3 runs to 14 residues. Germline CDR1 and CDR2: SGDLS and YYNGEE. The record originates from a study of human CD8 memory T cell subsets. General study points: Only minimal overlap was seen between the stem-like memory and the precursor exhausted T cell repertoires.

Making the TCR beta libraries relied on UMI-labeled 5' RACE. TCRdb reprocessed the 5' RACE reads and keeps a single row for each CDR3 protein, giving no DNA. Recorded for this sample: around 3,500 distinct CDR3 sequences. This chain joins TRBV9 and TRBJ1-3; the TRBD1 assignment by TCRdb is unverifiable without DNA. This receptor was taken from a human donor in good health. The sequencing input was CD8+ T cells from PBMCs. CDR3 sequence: CASSEGFTGNTIYF.